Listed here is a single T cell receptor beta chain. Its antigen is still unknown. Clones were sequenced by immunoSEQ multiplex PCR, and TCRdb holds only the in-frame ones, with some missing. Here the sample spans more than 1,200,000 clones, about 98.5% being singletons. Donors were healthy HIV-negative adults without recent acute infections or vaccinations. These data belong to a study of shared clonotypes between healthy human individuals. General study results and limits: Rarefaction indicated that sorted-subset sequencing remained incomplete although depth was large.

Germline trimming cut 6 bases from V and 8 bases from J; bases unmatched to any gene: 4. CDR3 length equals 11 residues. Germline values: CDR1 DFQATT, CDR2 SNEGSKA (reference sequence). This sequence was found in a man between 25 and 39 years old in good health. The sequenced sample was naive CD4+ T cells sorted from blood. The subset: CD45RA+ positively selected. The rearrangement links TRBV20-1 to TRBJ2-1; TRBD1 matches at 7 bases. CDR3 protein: CSALQGYEQFF. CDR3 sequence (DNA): TGCAGTGCGCTACAGGGGTATGAGCAGTTCTTC.